These 20 T cell receptor beta chains originate from one sample sequenced in a study of cytomegalovirus exposure and HLA in healthy donors. PCR was performed using 60 Vbeta and 13 Jbeta primers. TCRdb keeps only in-frame clones here, not all; method: immunoSEQ multiplex PCR. The sample records roughly 110,000 clones, 77% being singletons. The specimen sequenced was PBMCs. These receptors were obtained from a male donor in good health and CMV-seronegative.

This clone has only one observation. As DNA, the CDR3 is TGTGCCAGCAGTTATATTCCGGGGACAGGTTACAATGAGCAGTTCTTC. It yields the protein CASSYIPGTGYNEQFF. The V and J genes are TRBV6-5 and TRBJ2-1; 8 bases are a match to TRBD1. V trimming: 3 bases; J trimming: 4 bases; junction bases outside the gene matches: 8. Germline V gene lookup returns CDR1 MNHEY and CDR2 SVGAGI. The CDR3 contains 16 residues.

This clone was picked up a small number of times. The J gene is TRBJ2-6, the V gene TRBV27; D possibly corresponds to TRBD1 (6 bases). Trimming stripped 6 bases from V and 1 base from J, with 16 bases between. In germline, CDR1 is MNHEY, CDR2 SMNVEV (reference sequence). The CDR3 contains 17 residues. DNA for the CDR3: TGTGCCAGCAGCCGACCTCACGACAGGTCTGGGGCCAACGTCCTGACTTTC. It translates to CASSRPHDRSGANVLTF.

CDR3 protein: CSVGGTQNTGELFF. The CDR3, as DNA: TGCAGCGTTGGAGGGACTCAGAACACCGGGGAGCTGTTTTTT. This sequence joins TRBV29-1 and TRBJ2-2; the D gene is possibly TRBD2 (6 bases). Germline V CDR1 and CDR2: SQVTM, ANQGSEA. This CDR3 contains 14 residues. Trimming pared 4 bases from V and 1 base from J, leaving 10 bases between.

The chain employs TRBV30 and TRBJ2-1; D is undetermined. V gave up 1 base and J gave up 6 bases, with 10 bases separating them. CDR1 and CDR2 (germline): GTSNPN, SVGIG (reference sequence). The CDR3 loop spans 13 amino acids. As DNA, the CDR3 is TGTGCCTGGAGTGGTTTTGGCTTCAATGAGCAGTTCTTC. This sequence encodes CAWSGFGFNEQFF. Drawing the rest from reference TRBV30 and TRBJ2-1, the complete variable domain is SQTIHQWPATLVQPVGSPLSLECTVEGTSNPNLYWYRQAAGRGLQLLFYSVGIGQISSEVPQNLSASRPQDRQFILSSKKLLLSDSGFYLCAWSGFGFNEQFFGPGTRLTVL.

J is TRBJ1-1 and V is TRBV11-3; 7 bases agree with TRBD1. This CDR3 spans 13 amino acids. Trimming at V came to 5 bases and at J to 3 bases, leaving 3 bases not matched to a gene. CDR1 is SGHNT and CDR2 is YENEEA in the germline V gene. CDR3 sequence: CASSIGTDTEAFF. The CDR3, as DNA: TGTGCCAGCAGCATTGGGACAGACACTGAAGCTTTCTTT.

In nucleotides, the CDR3 is TGTGCCAGCAGTCACTCCTTACTAGCGGGAGCCCCAGATACGCAGTATTTT. Protein product: CASSHSLLAGAPDTQYF. This chain uses TRBV27 with TRBJ2-3; TRBD2 matches at 11 bases. Per the germline V gene, CDR1 is MNHEY and CDR2 is SMNVEV (reference sequence). With 5 bases clipped from V and 4 bases from J, the junction kept 11 bases outside the gene matches. This CDR3 has 17 amino acids.

This rearrangement joins TRBV5-6 to TRBJ1-2; 9 bases are a match to TRBD1. Germline-derived CDR1 and CDR2 are SGHDT and YYEEEE. This CDR3 has 13 residues. J gave up 6 bases and V 5 bases, and 5 bases lay outside the gene matches. The CDR3 DNA reads as TGTGCCAGCAGGTCACAGGGGGCCAATGGCTACACCTTC. As protein: CASRSQGANGYTF.

The CDR3 is CASSSSDSGQVPYTF. In nucleotides, the CDR3 is TGTGCCAGCAGTTCGTCCGACTCGGGACAGGTGCCCTACACCTTC. The chain has TRBV27 and TRBJ1-2, with TRBD1 matching over 8 bases. The length of the CDR3 is 15 residues. V was clipped by 4 bases and J by 10 bases; unmatched bases: 14. Germline assignment: CDR1 MNHEY and CDR2 SMNVEV (reference sequence).

The chain recombines TRBV2 with TRBJ1-5; D remains unclear. The V and J ends lost 6 bases and 6 bases respectively, with 9 bases between them. The CDR3 is 12 amino acids. Germline CDR1 and CDR2: SNHLY and FYNNEI. The CDR3 sequence: CASSNEVQPQHF. In DNA form, the CDR3 reads TGTGCCAGCAGCAACGAGGTTCAGCCCCAGCATTTT.

The chain employs TRBV28 and TRBJ1-3; perhaps TRBD1 as D (5 bases). CDR1 MDHEN and CDR2 SYDVKM come from the germline V gene. This CDR3 is 16 amino acids long. V was clipped by 4 bases and J by 0 bases, with 13 bases between them. Here the CDR3 DNA reads TGTGCCAGCAGTTCTAGGCGGGACTTCTCTGGAAACACCATATATTTT. Translation: CASSSRRDFSGNTIYF. Based on the CDR3 plus reference TRBV28 and TRBJ1-3, the full variable domain is DVKVTQSSRYLVKRTGEKVFLECVQDMDHENMFWYRQDPGLGLRLIYFSYDVKMKEKGDIPEGYSVSREKKERFSLILESASTNQTSMYLCASSSRRDFSGNTIYFGEGSWLTVV.

The J gene is TRBJ1-2, the V gene TRBV10-3; 9 bases agree with TRBD1. Germline V gene lookup returns CDR1 ENHRY and CDR2 SYGVKD. CDR3 size: 15 residues. Trimming removed 11 bases from V and 3 bases from J; junction bases left unmatched: 13. The CDR3 region has the DNA TGTGCCTCCACCGGCGTGGACAGGGGCGACTATGGCTACACCTTC. It translates to CASTGVDRGDYGYTF.

The gene calls are TRBV7-9 and TRBJ1-4; D perhaps matches TRBD1 (6 bases). CDR3 size: 14 residues. Germline-derived CDR1 and CDR2 are SEHNR and FQNEAQ (reference sequence). Trimming shortened V by 5 bases and J by 5 bases, and 12 bases separated the two germline ends. CDR3 in DNA: TGTGCCAGCAGCCACAGGGCCAACAATGAAAAACTGTTTTTT. Amino acids: CASSHRANNEKLFF.

The chain uses TRBV14 and TRBJ1-1, with D maybe TRBD1 (6 bases). CDR1 is SGHDN, CDR2 FVKESK, per germline. The CDR3 has 13 amino acids. V shed 5 bases and J shed 5 bases, with 12 bases lying between them. This chain's CDR3 is CASSSRQVTEAFF. DNA for the CDR3: TGTGCCAGCAGCAGCCGACAGGTTACTGAAGCTTTCTTT.

This clone was seen a handful of times. The chain employs TRBV19 and TRBJ2-1; TRBD2 matches at 9 bases. V dropped 3 bases and J dropped 6; count of bases not matched to a gene: 6. Germline-derived CDR1 and CDR2 are LNHDA and SQIVND (reference sequence). CDR3 size: 15 residues. CDR3 amino acids: CASSIDELAGNEQFF. The CDR3 region has the DNA TGTGCCAGTAGTATCGACGAACTAGCGGGCAATGAGCAGTTCTTC.

The chain is built from TRBV5-6 and TRBJ2-2; the match to TRBD1 covers 8 bases. The V gene's germline CDR1 is SGHDT and CDR2 YYEEEE. Trimming cost V 4 bases and J 1 base; bases outside gene matches: 6. The CDR3 has 16 residues. The CDR3 nucleotides read TGTGCCAGCAGCATAGACAGGGGCGTGAACACCGGGGAGCTGTTTTTT. This encodes CASSIDRGVNTGELFF.

This clone came up once. The chain has TRBV27 and TRBJ2-3; D may be TRBD2 (5 bases). Between the trimmed V and J ends, which lost 5 bases and 6 bases, there was a span of 9 bases. The CDR3 is 12 amino acids. In germline, CDR1 is MNHEY, CDR2 SMNVEV (reference sequence). Here the CDR3 reads CASSPPGDTQYF. CDR3 DNA sequence: TGTGCCAGCAGTCCACCGGGGGATACGCAGTATTTT.

This clone was observed once. This chain connects TRBV7-9 to TRBJ2-7; TRBD2 is a possible D gene (6 bases). The CDR3 totals 16 residues. The ends were cut back, 7 bases at V and 3 bases at J, with 22 bases in the middle. Germline V CDR1 and CDR2: SEHNR, FQNEAQ (reference sequence). The CDR3 protein is CASTLLRDSSVYEQYF. In DNA, the CDR3 is TGTGCCAGCACGTTACTCCGGGACTCCTCCGTCTACGAGCAGTACTTC. The entire variable domain, with the rest obtained from reference TRBV7-9 and TRBJ2-7, is as follows: DTGVSQNPRHKITKRGQNVTFRCDPISEHNRLYWYRQTLGQGPEFLTYFQNEAQLEKSRLLSDRFSAERPKGSFSTLEIQRTEQGDSAMYLCASTLLRDSSVYEQYFGPGTRLTVT.

This rearrangement joins TRBV7-9 to TRBJ2-5; TRBD1 aligns across 7 bases. Germline CDR1 is SEHNR and CDR2 is FQNEAQ (reference sequence). The V gene end was trimmed by 5 bases and the J gene end by 5 bases; junction bases not matched to a gene: 8. This CDR3 region has 14 residues. The CDR3 coding sequence is TGTGCCAGCAGCCAACAGACAGGGTGGGAGACCCAGTACTTC. This sequence encodes CASSQQTGWETQYF.

The CDR3 reads CASRWESNQPQHF. CDR3 sequence (DNA): TGTGCCAGCAGGTGGGAGAGCAATCAGCCCCAGCATTTT. The V gene is TRBV2, the J gene TRBJ1-5, with unresolved D. CDR1 is SNHLY, CDR2 FYNNEI, per germline. Between the trimmed V and J ends, which lost 6 bases and 1 base, there was a span of 7 bases. This CDR3 is built from 13 residues.

This clone has a handful of counts. The chain employs TRBV5-1 and TRBJ2-5, with 7 bases aligning to TRBD2. The germline gives CDR1 SGHRS, CDR2 YFSETQ. This CDR3 region has 17 residues. The V gene end was trimmed by 0 bases and the J gene end by 2 bases; junction bases not matched to a gene: 10. CDR3 sequence (DNA): TGCGCCAGCAGCTTGGAGGGGACTATTAGTTATCAAGAGACCCAGTACTTC. It translates to CASSLEGTISYQETQYF.